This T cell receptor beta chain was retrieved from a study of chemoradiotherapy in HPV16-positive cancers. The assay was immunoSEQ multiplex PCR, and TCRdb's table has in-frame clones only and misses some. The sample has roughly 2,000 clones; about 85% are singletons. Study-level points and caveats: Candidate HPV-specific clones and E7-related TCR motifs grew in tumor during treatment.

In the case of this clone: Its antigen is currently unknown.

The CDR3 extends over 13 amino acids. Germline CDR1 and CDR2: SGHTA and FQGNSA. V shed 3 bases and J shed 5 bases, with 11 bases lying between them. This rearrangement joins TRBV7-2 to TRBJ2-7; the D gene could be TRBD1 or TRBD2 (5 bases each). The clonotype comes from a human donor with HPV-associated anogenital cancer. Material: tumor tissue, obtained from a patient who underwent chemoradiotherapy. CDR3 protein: CASSLGREHEQYF. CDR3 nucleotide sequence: TGTGCCAGCAGCTTGGGCAGGGAGCACGAGCAGTACTTC.